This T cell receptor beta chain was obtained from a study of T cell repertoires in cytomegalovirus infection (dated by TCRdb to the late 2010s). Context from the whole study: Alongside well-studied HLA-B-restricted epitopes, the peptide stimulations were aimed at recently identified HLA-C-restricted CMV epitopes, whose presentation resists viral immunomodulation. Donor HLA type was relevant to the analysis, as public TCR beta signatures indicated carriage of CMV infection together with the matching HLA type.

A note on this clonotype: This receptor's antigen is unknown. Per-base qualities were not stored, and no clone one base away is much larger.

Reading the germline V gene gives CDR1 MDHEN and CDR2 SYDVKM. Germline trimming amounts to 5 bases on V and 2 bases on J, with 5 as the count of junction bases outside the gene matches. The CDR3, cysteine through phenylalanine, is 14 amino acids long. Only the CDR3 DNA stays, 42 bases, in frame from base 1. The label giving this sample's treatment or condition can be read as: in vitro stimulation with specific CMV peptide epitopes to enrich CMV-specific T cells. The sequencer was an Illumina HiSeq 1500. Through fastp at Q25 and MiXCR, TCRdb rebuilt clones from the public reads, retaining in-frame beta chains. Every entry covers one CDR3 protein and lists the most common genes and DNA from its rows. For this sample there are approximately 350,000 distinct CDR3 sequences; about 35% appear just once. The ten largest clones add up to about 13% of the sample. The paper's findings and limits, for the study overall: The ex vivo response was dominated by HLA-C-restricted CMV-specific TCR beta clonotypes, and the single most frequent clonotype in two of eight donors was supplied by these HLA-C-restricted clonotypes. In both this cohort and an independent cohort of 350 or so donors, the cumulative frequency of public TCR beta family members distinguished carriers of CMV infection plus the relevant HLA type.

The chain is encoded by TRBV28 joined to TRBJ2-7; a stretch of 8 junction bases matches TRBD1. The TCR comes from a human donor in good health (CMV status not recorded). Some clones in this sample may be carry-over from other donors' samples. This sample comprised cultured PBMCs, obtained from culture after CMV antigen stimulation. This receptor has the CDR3 CASSETGATYEQYF. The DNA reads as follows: TGTGCCAGCAGTGAGACAGGGGCAACCTACGAGCAGTACTTC.